This T cell receptor beta chain came from a study of shared clonotypes between healthy human individuals. Study-level findings and limits: Among donors, sharing of clonotypes was expected to be affected by sequencing depth.

In regard to this clone: Its antigen is as yet unknown.

CD45RA+ naive and CD45RA-negative memory subsets were separated from CD4+ cells. Deep level was the assay's run setting. Produced via immunoSEQ multiplex PCR; TCRdb's table is partial and in-frame only. The repertoire holds 2 million to 2.5 million clones, with under 97% as singletons. Germline lookup yields CDR1 SGHAT and CDR2 FQNNGV. The junction had 10 bases not matched to a gene; V was cut back by 4 bases and J by 2 bases. The CDR3 covers 16 residues. The chain uses TRBV11-2 and TRBJ2-5, with TRBD2 matching 7 bases. The sequence came from a man between 18 and 29 years old in good health. Sequencing was performed on naive CD4+ T cells sorted from blood. Subset indicated: CD45RA+ positively selected. CDR3 in amino acids: CASSSGLGLGQETQYF. Written as DNA, the CDR3 is TGTGCCAGCAGCTCCGGACTAGGATTAGGGCAAGAGACCCAGTACTTC.